This is a list of T cell receptor beta chains from one sample in a study of persistence of HIV-infected CD4 T cells. TCRdb's copy holds only in-frame clones and misses some; the assay was immunoSEQ multiplex PCR. The data show more than 15,000 clones, with less than 70% seen just once and approximately 8.4% held by the top ten. These receptors have no identified antigens. This material consisted of CD4+ T cells sorted from PBMCs after roughly 18-hour stimulation, taken from a patient who received antiretroviral therapy. Every receptor here comes from an adult woman with HIV who was CMV-seropositive. Both conserved end residues are part of each CDR3. D genes are given only for firm matches. Clone size is given for some rows only: seen once, a few or many times, or a class if the clone is expanded.

cdr3_nt,cdr3_aa,clone_size,d_call,j_call,v_call
TGTGCCAGCTCACCACGGATGGAAGTAAATCAGCCCCAGCATTTT,CASSPRMEVNQPQHF,.,.,TRBJ1-5,TRBV18
TGCGCCAGCAGCCAAGATCTGGCAAGCGGGGGGCTAACGTGGGACACAGATACGCAGTATTTT,CASSQDLASGGLTWDTDTQYF,once,TRBD2,TRBJ2-3,TRBV4-1
TGCGCCAGCAGCTTTCAACAGGGCTCTGGAAACACCATATATTTT,CASSFQQGSGNTIYF,few,.,TRBJ1-3,TRBV5-1
TGTGCCAGTAGTTCCCCCCCCGGCAGCGACCAAAGCCACGAGCAGTACTTC,CASSSPPGSDQSHEQYF,medium-sized,.,TRBJ2-7,TRBV19
TGTGCCAGCAGCCAAGCCCGGGACAGGGAGGGAGCAACTAATGAAAAACTGTTTTTT,CASSQARDREGATNEKLFF,.,TRBD1,TRBJ1-4,TRBV3-1/TRBV3-2
TGTGCCATCAGTGCGACCGGGACAGGGGGTAACTATGGCTACACCTTC,CAISATGTGGNYGYTF,.,TRBD1,TRBJ1-2,TRBV10-3
TGTGCCAGTAATCCGGGACAGGCAGTTTCGAATGGCTACACCTTC,CASNPGQAVSNGYTF,.,TRBD1,TRBJ1-2,TRBV19
TGTGCCACCAGCCCGGAGACATGGGGCTATGGCTACACCTTC,CATSPETWGYGYTF,.,.,TRBJ1-2,TRBV15
TGTGCCAGTGCAGGGGGCTCTTCAAGGTCTAGTGGCTACACCTTC,CASAGGSSRSSGYTF,.,TRBD1,TRBJ1-2,TRBV19
TGCAGCGTTGGGTTAGGGACTAGCGTATACAATGAGCAGTTCTTC,CSVGLGTSVYNEQFF,.,TRBD2,TRBJ2-1,TRBV29-1
TGTGCCACCAGCAGAGATTTAGTCGGGGGGGTCGACAATGAGCAGTTCTTC,CATSRDLVGGVDNEQFF,.,TRBD2,TRBJ2-1,TRBV15
TGTGCCAGCAGGGGCGGGGTAGGGACAGATACGCAGTATTTT,CASRGGVGTDTQYF,.,.,TRBJ2-3,TRBV2
TGTGCCAGCAGACAACAGGGGGCGAATCAGCCCCAGCATTTT,CASRQQGANQPQHF,.,TRBD1,TRBJ1-5,TRBV6-5
TGTGCCAGCAGCTTAGAGGGGGCGGTTTCACCCCTCCACTTT,CASSLEGAVSPLHF,few,TRBD1,TRBJ1-6,TRBV7-2
TGTGCCAGCCCAGGGAAGACTGAAGCTTTCTTT,CASPGKTEAFF,.,.,TRBJ1-1,TRBV28
TGCGCCAGCAGCGCAAATTTGTATGGCTACACCTTC,CASSANLYGYTF,few,.,TRBJ1-2,TRBV10-1
TGTGCCAGCAGCGATGACCTAGGACCCCCCGGCTCGCCCCTCCACTTT,CASSDDLGPPGSPLHF,.,.,TRBJ1-6,TRBV5-6
TGTGCCAGCAGTGGGACAGTAAATCAGCCCCAGCATTTT,CASSGTVNQPQHF,few,TRBD1,TRBJ1-5,TRBV12-3/TRBV12-4
TGTGCCAGCAGCTTTATCACGCTGGAGGGGGCGGATACGCAGTATTTT,CASSFITLEGADTQYF,.,.,TRBJ2-3,TRBV7-9
TGTGCCAGCAGCCGGGGCGGGGTTATGGGCACAGATACGCAGTATTTT,CASSRGGVMGTDTQYF,.,.,TRBJ2-3,TRBV4-2
TGTGCCAGCAGTCCTTCCGGGACAGGGAACTCTGATACGCAGTATTTT,CASSPSGTGNSDTQYF,.,TRBD1,TRBJ2-3,TRBV2
TGTGCCTGCACTGGACAGGATAACTATGGCTACACCTTC,CACTGQDNYGYTF,.,TRBD1,TRBJ1-2,TRBV30
TGTGCCAGTAGTACTAGCGGGGGGCCTCTCAATGAGCAGTTCTTC,CASSTSGGPLNEQFF,.,TRBD2,TRBJ2-1,TRBV19
TGTGCCACCAGTGGGGGGACAGGGAATCAGCCCCAGCATTTT,CATSGGTGNQPQHF,.,TRBD1,TRBJ1-5,TRBV24-1
TGTGCCAGCAGCCCCCGAGGGGGGGCGGGAAATGAGCAGTTCTTC,CASSPRGGAGNEQFF,.,.,TRBJ2-1,TRBV7-3
TGCGCCAGCAGCTTAGACGGTAGCAATCAGCCCCAGCATTTT,CASSLDGSNQPQHF,few,.,TRBJ1-5,TRBV5-1
TGTGCCAGTAGTATAGAGGCGGGTCAGCCCCAGCATTTT,CASSIEAGQPQHF,.,.,TRBJ1-5,TRBV19
TGTGCCACCAGCAGAGACAGGCAGGGCCCGGCTGTTAAGTTCTTC,CATSRDRQGPAVKFF,.,.,TRBJ2-1,TRBV15
TGTGCCAGTAGTTCTCCACTCACAGCCACAGATACGCAGTATTTT,CASSSPLTATDTQYF,.,.,TRBJ2-3,TRBV19
TGCGCCAGCAGCTTATATCCTCAGGGTGGGGCTGATGAAAAACTGTTTTTT,CASSLYPQGGADEKLFF,.,.,TRBJ1-4,TRBV5-1
TGTGCCAGCAGTGACGGCGACCTGGTCATGAACACTGAAGCTTTCTTT,CASSDGDLVMNTEAFF,.,.,TRBJ1-1,TRBV2
TGTGCCAGCAGTGAATTCGGGGGGCTCAGCTCCTACAATGAGCAGTTCTTC,CASSEFGGLSSYNEQFF,few,.,TRBJ2-1,TRBV6-1
TGTGCCAGCAGCTTAGAGAGTGGGGGGGCCGAAGAGACCCAGTACTTC,CASSLESGGAEETQYF,few,.,TRBJ2-5,TRBV7-9
TGTGCCTGGAGGAATGGGGTGAACACTGAAGCTTTCTTT,CAWRNGVNTEAFF,.,.,TRBJ1-1,TRBV30
TGTGCCAGCAGCTTACAGACCGGTGGCTACACCTTC,CASSLQTGGYTF,.,.,TRBJ1-2,TRBV13
TGTGCCAGCAGCTTGGGCAGGGCTGGCTACACCTTC,CASSLGRAGYTF,.,.,TRBJ1-2,TRBV5-6
TGTGCCAGCAGTTACGGGTGGGACCCGAACACCGGGGAGCTGTTTTTT,CASSYGWDPNTGELFF,few,.,TRBJ2-2,TRBV6-5
TGTGCCAGCAGTGACGTCAGGGCGAACACTGAAGCTTTCTTT,CASSDVRANTEAFF,once,.,TRBJ1-1,TRBV6-4
TGCAGCGTTGAAAGCGGTAGCGGGGGGGTAGATACGCAGTATTTT,CSVESGSGGVDTQYF,.,TRBD2,TRBJ2-3,TRBV29-1
TGTGCCAGCAGTTACATCCCGGGGGGACTCAACACTGAAGCTTTCTTT,CASSYIPGGLNTEAFF,.,.,TRBJ1-1,TRBV6-2/TRBV6-3
TGTGCCACCAGTACCCCCGAGTGGGACACTGAAGCTTTCTTT,CATSTPEWDTEAFF,.,.,TRBJ1-1,TRBV15
TGTGCCAGCAGTTCAGGACAGGGGACGCAGTTCTTC,CASSSGQGTQFF,.,TRBD1,TRBJ2-1,TRBV12-3/TRBV12-4
TGTGCCAGCAGTGAAAGGGACGGACCTAACTATGGCTACACCTTC,CASSERDGPNYGYTF,.,.,TRBJ1-2,TRBV2
TGTGCCAGCAGCCCCCGACAGGACCAGCCCAAAAGAAACACTGAAGCTTTCTTT,CASSPRQDQPKRNTEAFF,few,.,TRBJ1-1,TRBV11-2
TGTGCCAGCAGCGTCGGGAGAACCGGGGAGCTGTTTTTT,CASSVGRTGELFF,medium-sized,.,TRBJ2-2,TRBV6-4
TGCGCCAGCAGATATGAAGCGGGGCGATCCTACAATGAGCAGTTCTTC,CASRYEAGRSYNEQFF,.,TRBD2,TRBJ2-1,TRBV5-1
TGCGCCAGCAGCTTGGATAGTCCCCGCCATGAAGCTTTCTTT,CASSLDSPRHEAFF,.,.,TRBJ1-1,TRBV5-1
TGTGCCAGCTCACCACGGACAGACTCTAACTATGGCTACACCTTC,CASSPRTDSNYGYTF,few,.,TRBJ1-2,TRBV18
TGTGCCAGCAGCTTGGGGACAGGGGGGGTCCGAAGCATTCAGTACTTC,CASSLGTGGVRSIQYF,.,TRBD1,TRBJ2-4,TRBV7-8
TGTGCCAGCACCCAAGGGTTGACGGAATACAATGAGCAGTTCTTC,CASTQGLTEYNEQFF,.,.,TRBJ2-1,TRBV5-8
TGTGCCAGCAGCGTAAAAGTGGCGAACACTGAAGCTTTCTTT,CASSVKVANTEAFF,.,.,TRBJ1-1,TRBV9
TGCGCCAGCAGTCCTGGTCCCAGGGATACGCAGTATTTT,CASSPGPRDTQYF,.,.,TRBJ2-3,TRBV5-1